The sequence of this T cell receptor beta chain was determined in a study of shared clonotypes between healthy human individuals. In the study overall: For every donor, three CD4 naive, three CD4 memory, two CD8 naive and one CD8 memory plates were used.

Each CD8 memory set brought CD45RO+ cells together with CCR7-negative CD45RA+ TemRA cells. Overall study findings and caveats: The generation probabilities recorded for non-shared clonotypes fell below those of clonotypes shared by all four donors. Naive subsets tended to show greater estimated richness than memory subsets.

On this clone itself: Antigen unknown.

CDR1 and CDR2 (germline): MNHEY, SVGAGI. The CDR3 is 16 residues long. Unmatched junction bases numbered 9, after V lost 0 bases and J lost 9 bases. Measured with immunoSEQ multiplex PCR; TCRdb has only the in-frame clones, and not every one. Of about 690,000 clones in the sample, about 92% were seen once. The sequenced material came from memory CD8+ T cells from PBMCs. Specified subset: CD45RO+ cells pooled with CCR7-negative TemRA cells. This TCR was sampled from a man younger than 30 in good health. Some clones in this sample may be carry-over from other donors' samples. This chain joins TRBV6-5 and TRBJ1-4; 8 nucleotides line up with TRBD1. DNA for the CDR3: TGTGCCAGCAGTTACTCGACAGGGGAGGTCAATCAAAAACTGTTTTTT. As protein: CASSYSTGEVNQKLFF.